This T cell receptor beta chain was found in a study of blood T cell repertoires in COVID-19. About the research overall: The samples span acute and convalescent COVID-19 from the United States, Italy and Spain. Nucleic acid was either cDNA or gDNA, and it came from T cells, B-cell-depleted T cells, or PBMCs.

Under the authors' procedure: Scientists estimated how many nucleated cells there were by amplifying reference gene primers. This table comes from immunoSEQ multiplex PCR, and its TCRdb copy is limited to in-frame clones, with some not included. Clone size and V and J calls were adopted from that table, with D and trimming inferred from the DNA. This repertoire shows more than 150,000 clones, over 70% found once; its top ten account for roughly a sixth. Germline V gene lookup returns CDR1 DFQATT and CDR2 SNEGSKA (reference sequence). V was clipped by 6 bases and J by 3 bases, with 9 bases between them. The CDR3 is made up of 11 amino acids.

What was sequenced was peripheral blood. The TCR comes from a man aged 55-75 years with active or convalescent COVID-19. The V and J genes are TRBV20-1 and TRBJ2-7; the D gene is possibly TRBD2 (5 bases). CDR3 in amino acids: CSAGRGYEQYF. In nucleotides, the CDR3 is TGCAGTGCAGGGAGAGGCTACGAGCAGTACTTC.